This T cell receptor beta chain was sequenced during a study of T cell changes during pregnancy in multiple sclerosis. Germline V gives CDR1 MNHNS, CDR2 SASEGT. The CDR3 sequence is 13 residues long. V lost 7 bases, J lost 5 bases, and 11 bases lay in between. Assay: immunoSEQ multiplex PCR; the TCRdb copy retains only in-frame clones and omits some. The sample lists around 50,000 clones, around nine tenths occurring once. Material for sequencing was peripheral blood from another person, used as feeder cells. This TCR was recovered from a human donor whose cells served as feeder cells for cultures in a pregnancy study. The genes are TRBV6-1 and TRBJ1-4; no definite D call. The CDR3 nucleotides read TGTGCCAGCAAGTTGCAGATAAATGAAAAACTGTTTTTT. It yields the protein CASKLQINEKLFF.